What follows describes a single T cell receptor beta chain. This receptor's antigen is unknown. Libraries were constructed by the immunoSEQ multiplex PCR assay. For the multiplex PCR, a mixture combining 60 forward primers for TCR Vbeta segments and 13 reverse primers for TCR Jbeta segments was used. The CDR3 region of rearranged TCR beta genes was amplified from genomic DNA by a multiplex PCR assay. On the Illumina HiSeq System, the amplified TCR beta libraries were sequenced as 87-base-pair reads. Concerning the study's data processing: A later analysis counted tens of millions of unique TCR beta chains across the 500 to 850 repertoires, and some 11 million of these chains were shared by at least two donors. A nearest-neighbor algorithm error-corrected the raw reads and collapsed the reads into unique sequences, merging closely related sequences to remove PCR and sequencing errors. Alignment of CDR3 sequences to IMGT reference sequences was used to assign V, D and J gene segments. Each retained sequence needed at least a six-nucleotide match to both a V gene segment and a J gene segment. Rearrangements were called productive when the CDR3 lacked stop codons and stayed in frame with V and J; all others were non-productive. Following IMGT convention, CDR3 was defined as the stretch from the second conserved V-encoded cysteine up to the conserved J-encoded phenylalanine. The earlier analysis of about 530 of the donors excluded any sequence lacking an unambiguous match to a single V gene segment. In an earlier analysis of 500 to 750 of the donors, V segments were called functional above 56.7% productive rearrangements and were called segregating when the between-donor standard deviation exceeded 5%. A statistical classification framework was developed to diagnose cytomegalovirus status using the catalog of TCR beta chain sequences. V and J gene assignment, in a later analysis, came from comparing TCR nucleotide sequences with IMGT/GENE-DB human TR gene sequences. A later analysis assigned CDR3 sequences and most-parsimonious VDJ recombination scenarios with the TCRdist pipeline. In a later analysis, each TCR beta chain was defined by its CDR3 amino acid sequence together with its V-gene family, and reads without a unique V-gene family were excluded. As a way to deal with suspected cross-contamination and a sequencing artifact, a later analysis dropped 450 to 600 nucleotide sequences that were highly shared and had low generation probability. A later analysis calculated a clonal expansion index for each public chain from normalized within-repertoire ranks of inferred template counts. In a later analysis, generation probabilities were computed with a VDJ recombination model fitted to out-of-frame rearrangements, and the resulting probabilities were checked against IGoR. In a later analysis, hypergeometric tests were used to score TCR-TCR, TCR-HLA and TCR-CMV co-occurrence, with a repertoire-size bias correction applied to TCR pairs. False discovery rates were estimated in a later analysis by permuting HLA or CMV assignments 20 times. In a later analysis, co-occurring TCRs were grouped using DBSCAN, and TCRdist sequence similarity was added for clustering within HLA-allele-positive subsets. Repertoires with fewer than 30,000 or more than 120,000 public chains were left out of co-occurrence clustering, as were a few repertoires with anomalous nucleotide sharing. TCRdb took over this immuneACCESS table, retaining in-frame rearrangements with V and J assigned. Such tables are incomplete; in checked studies, under half of the missing clones stem from an unresolved V gene, and the remainder is unexplained. V and J calls and clone size are as listed in that table; D and trimming were resolved from the DNA. This sample's table has entries for 150,000 to 250,000 clones. The ten most abundant clones make up 0.74% of the sample.

This record comes from a study of cytomegalovirus exposure and HLA in healthy donors (dated by TCRdb to 2016 to 2017). Concerning the study at large: In an earlier analysis of 587 of the donors, 276 Gb of sequence data and just under 120 million unique TCR beta sequences from approximately 180 million T cells were reported. An early release that covered 500 to 800 HLA-typed donors contained approximately 320 gigabases of sequencing data and tens of millions of unique TCR sequences. The genetic ancestry cluster associated with self-reported Caucasian donors included roughly four fifths of the roughly 400 genotyped donors. The study aimed to test whether signatures of past pathogen exposure could be identified by cataloging public T cell receptors. The study profiled the T cell repertoires of approximately 700 subjects by immunosequencing and related them to cytomegalovirus serostatus. Along with the approximately 600-subject first cohort, a separate validation cohort of about 110 different subjects was used. The study combined high-throughput TCR immunosequencing, statistical association of individual TCRs with disease status, and machine learning to predict cytomegalovirus infection status. To study patterns of TCR occurrence, a later analysis re-analyzed previously published TCR beta repertoires from 700 or so donors and added high-resolution HLA genotyping. In the later analysis, no new phenotypic data were used to find candidate immune exposures; instead, reliance was placed on TCR beta sequences and their occurrence across donors. An earlier analysis of approximately 580 of the donors used high-throughput TCR beta sequencing to judge whether each TCR beta V gene segment behaved as functional or pseudogenic. Donor age, sex, ethnicity and CMV serostatus were compiled together with the repertoire data. A later genetic analysis took genome-wide SNP genotypes for about three fifths of the roughly 700 donors and used that subset as a discovery cohort. All discovery cohort repertoires had been generated on a single sequencing platform. Both class I and class II loci were covered by HLA typing, at four-digit resolution. The number of typed donors differed by locus: roughly 629-640 for A, B, C, DRB1 and DQB1; 500 to 550 for DQA1; around 580 for DPA1; and roughly 470 for DPB1. Because of strong linkage in the cohort, roughly five DR-DQ haplotypes were treated as single units for association and clustering. Across about 380 genotyped donors of the cohort, an average of about 220,000 unique TCR beta nucleotide sequences per donor were sequenced, and 15% to 20% of those sequences were non-productive.

The CDR3 measures 16 amino acids from cysteine to phenylalanine. CDR3 DNA is the only sequence kept; it has 48 bases, read in frame from the first base. The germline V end is reduced by 3 bases and the J end by 6 bases; junction bases left unmatched: 12. CDR1 KGHSH and CDR2 LQKENI are derived from the germline V gene. In total, 600 or so healthy bone marrow donors made up the cohort. At the time of sampling, all cohort members were nominally healthy, though unrecorded immune exposures were likely present. The donor tested CMV seronegative, placing the donor among the 350 or so seronegative members of the cohort. Each donor provided a peripheral blood sample, and peripheral blood mononuclear cells were used for TCR beta sequencing. Genomic DNA extraction from the blood cell samples was performed with the Qiagen DNeasy Blood Extraction Kit. What the research found in general, with its limitations: The 87-base-pair reads could not distinguish some IMGT-functional V segments, including TRBV6-2 and TRBV6-3, so those segments were excluded. Across donors, most TCR sequences were observed very rarely, whereas some public TCRs were present in many individuals. The cohort was sequenced for TCR beta chains only, and without alpha or paired-chain data the features that could be detected were limited. In vitro tests confirmed that a few of the cytomegalovirus-associated TCR beta chains recognize cytomegalovirus antigens. The study gave a list of about 150 TCR beta chains associated with cytomegalovirus. For the cohort, immune exposure information was limited to CMV serostatus. Cytomegalovirus status was reported to be diagnosed by the classifier with high specificity and sensitivity in both the original and validation cohorts. A later genetic analysis reported fewer N-insertions in productive TCRs among donors in an Asian-associated ancestry cluster than the approximately 700-donor mean. A later analysis found that most CMV-associated TCR beta chains appeared HLA-restricted, with HLA associations seemingly driven largely by CMV exposure. A further reported finding was that TCR beta sequences accurately predicted the HLA-A and HLA-B alleles for most subjects in the first cohort. Several of the top co-occurrence clusters appeared to be linked to parvovirus B19, influenza, CMV and Epstein-Barr virus, according to a later analysis. In a later analysis, HLA-associated TCR beta chains were found to be more clonally expanded and to have lower generation probabilities than equally common non-associated chains. Strong co-occurrence of HLA alleles, especially DR and DQ, made assigning TCR associations to individual alleles difficult. Linkage disequilibrium might explain the correlated functional status among segregating V segments, but an unknown experimental factor could not be ruled out. In a later analysis, TCR association rates were found to vary across HLA loci, with the most associated TCRs seen for DRB1 alleles and the fewest for HLA-C alleles. The presence/absence analyses assumed that sequencing depth was roughly uniform across donors, and that assumption may not be true. In an earlier analysis of around 500 of the donors, most TCR beta V segments appeared in productive rearrangements about 87% or about 30% of the time, broadly matching IMGT annotations. The authors suggested that the approach could potentially be extended to other disease states and immunological phenotypes. V-gene and J-gene trimming of TCR beta chains was associated with a missense DCLRE1C variant in a later genetic analysis, and the association was replicated in an independent cohort. Because HLA typing was missing for some donors at each locus, association tests included only the typed subset. At a false discovery rate of 0.05, a later analysis linked about 16,000 TCR beta sequences to specific HLA alleles. The sequencing pipeline was judged likely to have produced a cluster of highly shared sequence variants as a technical artifact. Because counts were too low, roughly 17 rarely observed V segments, including chromosome 9 orphons, were left out of the earlier analysis of 587 of the donors.

The rearrangement combines TRBV18 with TRBJ2-7, with 9 bases aligning to TRBD2. The material sequenced was PBMCs. This TCR derives from a boy aged 5-17 years in good health and CMV-seronegative. At the DNA level, the sequence is TGTGCCAGCTCACCCGGGACTCCGGGACTAGCATCCGAGCAGTACTTC. Protein translation: CASSPGTPGLASEQYF.